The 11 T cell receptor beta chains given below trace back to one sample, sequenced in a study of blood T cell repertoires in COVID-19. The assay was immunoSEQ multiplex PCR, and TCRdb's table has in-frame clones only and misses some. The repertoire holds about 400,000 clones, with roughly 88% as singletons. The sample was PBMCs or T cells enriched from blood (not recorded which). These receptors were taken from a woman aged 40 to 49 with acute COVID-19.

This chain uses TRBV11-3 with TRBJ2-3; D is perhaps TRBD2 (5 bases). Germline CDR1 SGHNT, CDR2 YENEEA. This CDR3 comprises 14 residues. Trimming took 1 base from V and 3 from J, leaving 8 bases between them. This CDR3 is CASSLGEGTDTQYF. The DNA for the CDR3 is TGTGCCAGCAGCTTAGGAGAGGGTACAGATACGCAGTATTTT.

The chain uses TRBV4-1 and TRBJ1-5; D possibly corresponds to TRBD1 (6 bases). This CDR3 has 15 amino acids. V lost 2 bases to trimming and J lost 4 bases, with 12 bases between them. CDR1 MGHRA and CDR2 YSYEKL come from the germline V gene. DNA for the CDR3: TGCGCCAGCAGCCAAATAGGGGACAAGAATCAGCCCCAGCATTTT. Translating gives CASSQIGDKNQPQHF.

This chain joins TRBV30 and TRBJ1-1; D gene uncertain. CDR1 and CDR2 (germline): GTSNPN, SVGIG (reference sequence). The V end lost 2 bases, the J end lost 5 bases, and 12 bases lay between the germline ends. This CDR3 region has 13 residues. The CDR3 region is CAWSIGGSTEAFF. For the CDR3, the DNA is TGTGCCTGGAGTATAGGCGGATCAACTGAAGCTTTCTTT.

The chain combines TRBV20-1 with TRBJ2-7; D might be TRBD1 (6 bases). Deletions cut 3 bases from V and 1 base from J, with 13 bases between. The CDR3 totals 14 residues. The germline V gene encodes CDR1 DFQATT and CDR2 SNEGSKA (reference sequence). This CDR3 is CSASARRGSYEQYF. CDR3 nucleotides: TGCAGTGCTAGTGCCCGCAGGGGATCCTACGAGCAGTACTTC.

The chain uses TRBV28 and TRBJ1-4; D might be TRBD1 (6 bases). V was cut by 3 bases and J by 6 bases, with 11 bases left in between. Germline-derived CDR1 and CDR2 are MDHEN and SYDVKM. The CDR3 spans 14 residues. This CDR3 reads CASSFRDTYEKLFF. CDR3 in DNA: TGTGCCAGCAGTTTCCGGGACACTTATGAAAAACTGTTTTTT. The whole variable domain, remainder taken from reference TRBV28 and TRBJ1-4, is DVKVTQSSRYLVKRTGEKVFLECVQDMDHENMFWYRQDPGLGLRLIYFSYDVKMKEKGDIPEGYSVSREKKERFSLILESASTNQTSMYLCASSFRDTYEKLFFGSGTQLSVL.

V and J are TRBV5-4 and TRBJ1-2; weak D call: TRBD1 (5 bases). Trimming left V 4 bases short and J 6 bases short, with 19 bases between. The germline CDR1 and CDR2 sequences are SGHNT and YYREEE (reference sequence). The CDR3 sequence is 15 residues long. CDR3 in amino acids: CASSTHTGKLNGYTF. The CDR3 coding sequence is TGTGCCAGCAGCACACATACAGGAAAGTTAAATGGCTACACCTTC.

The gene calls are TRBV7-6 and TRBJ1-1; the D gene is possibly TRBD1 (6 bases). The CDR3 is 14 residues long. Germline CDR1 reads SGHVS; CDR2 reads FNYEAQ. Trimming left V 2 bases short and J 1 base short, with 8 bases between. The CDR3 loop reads CASSLRGSNTEAFF. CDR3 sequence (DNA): TGTGCCAGCAGCTTAAGGGGGTCGAACACTGAAGCTTTCTTT.

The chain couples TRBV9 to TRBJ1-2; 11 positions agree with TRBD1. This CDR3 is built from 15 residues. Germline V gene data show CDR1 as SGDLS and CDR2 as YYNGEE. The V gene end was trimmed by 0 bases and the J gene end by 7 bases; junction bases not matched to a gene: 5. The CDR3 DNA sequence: TGTGCCAGCAGCGTAGGGTTGGGACAGGGGGTTGGCTACACCTTC. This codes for CASSVGLGQGVGYTF. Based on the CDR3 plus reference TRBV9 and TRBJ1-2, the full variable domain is DSGVTQTPKHLITATGQRVTLRCSPRSGDLSVYWYQQSLDQGLQFLIQYYNGEERAKGNILERFSAQQFPDLHSELNLSSLELGDSALYFCASSVGLGQGVGYTFGSGTRLTVV.

The DNA for the CDR3 is TGTGCCATCAGTGAGGAGGGAGGTTCTCAGCCCCAGCATTTT. Translating gives CAISEEGGSQPQHF. The chain employs TRBV10-3 and TRBJ1-5; D is uncertain. There are 14 residues in the CDR3. Looked up from germline, CDR1 is ENHRY and CDR2 is SYGVKD. V lost 2 bases and J 6 bases, leaving 11 bases between the germline ends.

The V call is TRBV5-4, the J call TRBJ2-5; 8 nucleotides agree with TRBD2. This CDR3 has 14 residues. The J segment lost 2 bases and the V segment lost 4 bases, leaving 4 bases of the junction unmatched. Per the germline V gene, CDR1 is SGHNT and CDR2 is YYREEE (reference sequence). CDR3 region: CASSPVAGQETQYF. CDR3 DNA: TGTGCCAGCAGCCCCGTAGCGGGGCAAGAGACCCAGTACTTC.

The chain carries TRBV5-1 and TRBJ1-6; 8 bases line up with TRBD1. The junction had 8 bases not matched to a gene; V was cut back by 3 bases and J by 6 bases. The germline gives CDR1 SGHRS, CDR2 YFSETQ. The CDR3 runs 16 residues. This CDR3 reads CASSSGQASSNSPLHF. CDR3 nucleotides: TGCGCCAGCAGCTCGGGACAGGCGAGCTCTAATTCACCCCTCCACTTT.